This T cell receptor beta chain was sequenced for a study of CD8+ T cells in alopecia areata. The CDR3 is 14 amino acids. Germline V gives CDR1 SGHNT, CDR2 YENEEA. V lost 0 bases and J 5 bases, leaving 9 bases between the germline ends. RNA was extracted and reverse transcribed into cDNA as the sequencing template. Method: immunoSEQ multiplex PCR; TCRdb's copy keeps in-frame clones and lacks some. The table shows 150,000 to 200,000 clones, with roughly 62% occurring only once. Treatment of the sample: oral pan-JAK inhibitor, 5-10 mg twice daily. The study team obtained lesional scalp punch biopsies and peripheral blood from alopecia areata patients. Note on this clone: Antigen unknown.

Whole-study findings and limits: Alphabeta T cells residing in normal skin are also sequenced in scalp samples.

This receptor was taken from a human donor with alopecia areata. The sample here was CD8+ T cells sorted from blood, taken at week 24, from a patient treated with tofacitinib. The chain is built from TRBV11-3 and TRBJ2-3; the D gene could be TRBD1 or TRBD2 (5 bases each). The CDR3: CASSLEGELDTQYF. CDR3 sequence (DNA): TGTGCCAGCAGCTTAGAGGGGGAATTAGATACGCAGTATTTT.